The next 21 T cell receptor beta chains were all read from a single sample in a study of T-cell memory formation after mild COVID-19. A single record per CDR3 protein comes from TCRdb applying MiXCR to the 5' RACE reads. Of 300,000 to 350,000 distinct CDR3 sequences in the sample, approximately 14% were seen once. Sequencing was performed on PBMCs or a T cell subset sorted from them (not recorded which). All receptors derive from a man aged 18 to 29 who had mild COVID-19 (a few samples of this study predate the infection). Cell type and time point are not known.

This clonotype has a handful of counts. The chain employs TRBV6-2 or TRBV6-3 and TRBJ2-5, with 11 nucleotides matching TRBD2. The CDR3 sequence is 16 residues long. V shed 6 bases and J 5 bases; nucleotides not matched to a gene: 11. Germline CDR1 reads MNHEY; CDR2 reads SVGEGT. For the CDR3, the DNA is TGTGCCAGCAGGACCCTAGCGGGGGGACGTCAGGAGACCCAGTACTTC. Translated, it gives CASRTLAGGRQETQYF.

This chain uses TRBV18 with TRBJ1-1; 7 nucleotides match TRBD1. Germline V gives CDR1 KGHSH, CDR2 LQKENI. V was pared by 6 bases and J by 0 bases, with 7 bases of the junction left unmatched. This CDR3 is 15 amino acids long. The CDR3 sequence is CASSPMGQLNTEAFF. The CDR3, as DNA: TGTGCCAGCTCGCCTATGGGACAGTTGAACACTGAAGCTTTCTTT. Combining the CDR3 with reference TRBV18 and TRBJ1-1 gives the whole variable domain NAGVMQNPRHLVRRRGQEARLRCSPMKGHSHVYWYRQLPEEGLKFMVYLQKENIIDESGMPKERFSAEFPKEGPSILRIQQVVRGDSAAYFCASSPMGQLNTEAFFGQGTRLTVV.

The CDR3 here is CSLGGNTEAFF. Here the CDR3 DNA reads TGCAGCTTAGGGGGGAACACTGAAGCTTTCTTT. The rearrangement links TRBV29-1 to TRBJ1-1; possibly TRBD1 for D (6 bases). Germline loops: CDR1 SQVTM, CDR2 ANQGSEA. Trimming stripped 8 bases from V and 1 base from J, with 8 bases between. The CDR3 is 11 amino acids.

This clonotype was found a few times. This chain uses TRBV6-5 with TRBJ2-7, with D perhaps assigned TRBD1 or TRBD2 (5 bases each). Germline V gene data show CDR1 as MNHEY and CDR2 as SVGAGI. The CDR3 contains 14 residues. V lost 8 bases and J lost 1, with 15 bases in between. CDR3 amino acids: CASARLGRSYEQYF. The CDR3 DNA reads as TGTGCCAGCGCCAGATTGGGACGTTCCTACGAGCAGTACTTC.

Ten or more counts support this clonotype. The chain employs TRBV20-1 and TRBJ2-5, with 10 bases matching TRBD1. From germline, CDR1 is DFQATT and CDR2 SNEGSKA (reference sequence). This CDR3 comprises 13 residues. The V and J ends lost 3 bases and 4 bases, in that order; junction bases with no gene match: 2. For the CDR3, the DNA is TGCAGTGCTAGGACAGGGGGCGGAGAGACCCAGTACTTC. It yields the protein CSARTGGGETQYF.

V is TRBV5-6 and J is TRBJ1-6; no definite D call. This CDR3 region has 15 residues. Deletions cut 0 bases from V and 7 bases from J, with 11 bases between. Germline-derived CDR1 and CDR2 are SGHDT and YYEEEE. CDR3: CASSLGVIENSPLHF. The DNA of the CDR3 is TGTGCCAGCAGCTTGGGTGTTATAGAAAATTCACCCCTCCACTTT.

This clonotype was counted only a few times. The chain carries TRBV5-5 and TRBJ2-1, with a weak D call TRBD1 (6 bases). The germline gives CDR1 SGHKS, CDR2 YYEKEE (reference sequence). The CDR3 consists of 17 residues. Trimming pared 0 bases from V and 0 bases from J, leaving 13 bases between. The CDR3: CASSLATGQASYNEQFF. The CDR3 DNA follows: TGTGCCAGCAGCTTGGCCACAGGGCAAGCCTCCTACAATGAGCAGTTCTTC.

V and J are TRBV6-2 or TRBV6-3 and TRBJ2-7, with unresolved D. CDR1 and CDR2 from the germline V gene are MNHEY and SVGEGT. The CDR3 covers 13 residues. With 4 bases removed from V and 0 bases from J, the gap between germline ends came to 7 bases. This chain's CDR3 is CASSSVNSYEQYV. CDR3 in DNA: TGTGCCAGCAGTTCGGTGAACTCCTACGAGCAGTACGTC.

This clonotype appeared a few times. The chain combines TRBV7-6 with TRBJ2-2, with 9 positions matching TRBD1. With V trimmed by 1 base and J by 13 bases, 4 bases remained unmatched. This CDR3 has 13 residues. Germline values: CDR1 SGHVS, CDR2 FNYEAQ. The DNA of the CDR3 is TGTGCCAGCAGCTTAGGACCGGGACAGGGGCTGTTTTTT. Residues: CASSLGPGQGLFF.

In DNA, the CDR3 is TGCAGTGCCGAGGGGGACTCACTCTACAATGAGCAGTTCTTC. As protein: CSAEGDSLYNEQFF. The chain recombines TRBV20-1 with TRBJ2-1; D possibly matches TRBD1 or TRBD2 (6 bases each). Between the trimmed V and J ends, which lost 6 bases and 3 bases, there was a span of 15 bases. Germline assignment: CDR1 DFQATT and CDR2 SNEGSKA (reference sequence). The CDR3 is 14 residues long.

This clonotype showed up many times. The chain uses TRBV7-3 and TRBJ2-2, with TRBD2 matching 9 bases. The CDR3 has 14 amino acids. V dropped 5 bases and J dropped 5; count of bases not matched to a gene: 3. CDR1 is SGHTA and CDR2 is FQGTGA in the germline V gene. The CDR3: CASSPGLATGELFF. The CDR3 coding sequence is TGTGCCAGCAGCCCCGGACTAGCGACCGGGGAGCTGTTTTTT.

V is TRBV2 and J is TRBJ1-1, with D hard to call. The length of the CDR3 is 16 residues. Between the trimmed V and J ends, which lost 1 base and 3 bases, there was a span of 15 bases. The germline V gene encodes CDR1 SNHLY and CDR2 FYNNEI. The chain's CDR3 is CASSEGQGWIDTEAFF. The CDR3 nucleotides are TGTGCCAGCAGTGAAGGCCAAGGGTGGATAGACACTGAAGCTTTCTTT.

This clonotype showed up many times. V and J are TRBV20-1 and TRBJ2-3, with D perhaps assigned TRBD1 or TRBD2 (5 bases each). Germline CDR1 DFQATT, CDR2 SNEGSKA (reference sequence). This CDR3 contains 13 residues. The V gene lost 6 bases and the J gene lost 2 bases, with 12 bases spanning the gap. The DNA for the CDR3 is TGCAGTGCCCCGGGACCCTACACAGATACGCAGTATTTT. Residues: CSAPGPYTDTQYF.

The sample holds a few counts of this clonotype. The rearrangement uses TRBV7-2 and TRBJ2-5, with 9 bases that match TRBD2. Germline V lookup: CDR1 SGHTA, CDR2 FQGNSA. CDR3 length equals 17 residues. With V trimmed by 1 base and J by 4 bases, 10 bases remained unmatched. The CDR3 DNA is TGTGCCAGCAGCTTAGGCCAGCGGGGGGCGACGGGAGAGACCCAGTACTTC. Residues: CASSLGQRGATGETQYF.

This clonotype was recorded at least ten times. The rearrangement links TRBV7-9 to TRBJ1-1; D gene unclear. This CDR3 contains 13 residues. Germline lookup yields CDR1 SEHNR and CDR2 FQNEAQ (reference sequence). V gave up 2 bases and J gave up 6 bases, with 10 bases separating them. Here the CDR3 DNA reads TGTGCCAGCAGCTTAAGGATAGTCCCTGAAGCTTTCTTT. Its protein product is CASSLRIVPEAFF. Looking up the rest from reference TRBV7-9 and TRBJ1-1 gives the full variable domain: DTGVSQNPRHKITKRGQNVTFRCDPISEHNRLYWYRQTLGQGPEFLTYFQNEAQLEKSRLLSDRFSAERPKGSFSTLEIQRTEQGDSAMYLCASSLRIVPEAFFGQGTRLTVV.

This clonotype was seen only a few times. This sequence joins TRBV24-1 and TRBJ2-3, with 7 positions matching TRBD2. After removal of 6 bases from V and 1 base from J, the junction contained 6 bases not matched to a gene. In germline, CDR1 is KGHDR, CDR2 SFDVKD. This CDR3 has 15 residues. CDR3 in DNA: TGTGCCACCAGTATGGTTGGGGGGGGCACAGATACGCAGTATTTT. Protein sequence: CATSMVGGGTDTQYF.

The chain employs TRBV4-3 and TRBJ2-3, with D tentatively TRBD1 (6 bases). The CDR3 is 16 residues long. In germline, CDR1 is LGHNA, CDR2 YSLEER. The V end was cut by 0 bases, the J end by 6 bases, with 16 bases between. The CDR3 sequence is CASSQEGQGSSDTQYF. CDR3 nucleotide sequence: TGCGCCAGCAGCCAAGAGGGACAAGGGTCTTCGGATACGCAGTATTTT.

V is TRBV4-1 and J is TRBJ2-4; TRBD1 matches at 7 bases. Germline CDR1 and CDR2: MGHRA and YSYEKL. The CDR3 sequence is 15 residues long. Trimming took 4 bases from V and 8 from J; bases not matched to a gene: 11. The CDR3 sequence: CASSRQGLRMDIQYF. For the CDR3, the DNA is TGCGCCAGCAGCCGACAGGGTCTTAGGATGGACATTCAGTACTTC.

This clonotype was recorded a few times. The genes are TRBV6-5 and TRBJ1-2, with D uncertain. The germline CDR1 and CDR2 sequences are MNHEY and SVGAGI. The V and J ends lost 5 bases and 5 bases respectively, with 12 bases between them. The CDR3 consists of 13 residues. This CDR3 is CASSRDKAYGYTF. DNA of the CDR3: TGTGCCAGCAGTCGTGACAAGGCTTATGGCTACACCTTC.

The gene calls are TRBV28 and TRBJ2-3, with D perhaps TRBD2 (5 bases). The CDR3 runs to 11 residues. Germline-derived CDR1 and CDR2 are MDHEN and SYDVKM. V lost 4 bases, J lost 7 bases, and 6 bases lay in between. CDR3 sequence (DNA): TGTGCCAGCAGTTGGGAGTATACGCAGTATTTT. It yields the protein CASSWEYTQYF.

This clonotype was recorded a few times. This rearrangement joins TRBV5-1 to TRBJ2-1; TRBD2 matches 8 bases. V shed 1 base and J 7 bases; nucleotides not matched to a gene: 7. CDR1 is SGHRS and CDR2 is YFSETQ in the germline V gene. The CDR3 runs 15 residues. This CDR3 is CASSLQRGTSNEQFF. Here the CDR3 DNA reads TGCGCCAGCAGCTTGCAGCGGGGGACGTCAAATGAGCAGTTCTTC.